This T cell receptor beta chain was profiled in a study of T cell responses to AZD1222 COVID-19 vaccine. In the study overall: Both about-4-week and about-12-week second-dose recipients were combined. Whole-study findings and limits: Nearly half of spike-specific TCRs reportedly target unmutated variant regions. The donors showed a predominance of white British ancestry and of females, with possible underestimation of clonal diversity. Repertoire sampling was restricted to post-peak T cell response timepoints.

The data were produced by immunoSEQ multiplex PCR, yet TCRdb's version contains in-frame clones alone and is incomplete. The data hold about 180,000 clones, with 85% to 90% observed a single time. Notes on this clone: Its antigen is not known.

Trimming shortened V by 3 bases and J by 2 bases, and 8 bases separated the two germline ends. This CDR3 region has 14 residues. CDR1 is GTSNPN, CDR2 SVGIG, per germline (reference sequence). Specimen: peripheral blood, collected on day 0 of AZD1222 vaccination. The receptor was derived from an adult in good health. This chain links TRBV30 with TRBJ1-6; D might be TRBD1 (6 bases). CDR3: CAWSRGAYNSPLHF. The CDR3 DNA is TGTGCCTGGAGCAGGGGCGCCTATAATTCACCCCTCCACTTT.